Only a few counts were recorded for the clone carrying this T cell receptor (beta chain). The antigen is not known. This entry comes from a study of T cell responses to AZD1222 COVID-19 vaccine. Study results and limitations: Breadth and depth of Spike-specific TCRs rose after two AZD1222 doses.

Whether given at about 4 or about 12 weeks, second doses were pooled. The method was immunoSEQ multiplex PCR; TCRdb's version includes in-frame clones alone and lacks a portion of them. The sample has 95,000 to 150,000 clones, approximately 90% seen once. The sequence was obtained from an adult who received the AZD1222 COVID-19 vaccine. The specimen comprised peripheral blood, sampled 28 days after the second AZD1222 dose.

CDR3 sequence: CASSPSLTGFFYEQYF. The CDR3 DNA reads TGTGCCAGCTCACCATCCCTGACAGGGTTCTTCTACGAGCAGTACTTC. The gene calls are TRBV18 and TRBJ2-7, with 7 bases lining up with TRBD1. The CDR3 is 16 residues long. The V gene end was trimmed by 2 bases and the J gene end by 3 bases; junction bases not matched to a gene: 10. Germline CDR1 KGHSH, CDR2 LQKENI.